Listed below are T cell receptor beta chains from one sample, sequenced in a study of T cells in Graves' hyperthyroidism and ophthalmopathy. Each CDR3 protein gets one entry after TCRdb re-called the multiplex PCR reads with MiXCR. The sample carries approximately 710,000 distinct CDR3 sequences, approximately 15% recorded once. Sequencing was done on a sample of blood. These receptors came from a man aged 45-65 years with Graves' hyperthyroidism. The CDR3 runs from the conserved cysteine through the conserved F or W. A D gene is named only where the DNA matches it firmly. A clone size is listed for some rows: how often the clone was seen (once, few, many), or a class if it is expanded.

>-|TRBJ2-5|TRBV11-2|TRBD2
TGTGCGAGCAGCTTAGGGAGGGCCAGAGGAGAGACCCAGTACTTC
CASSLGRARGETQYF
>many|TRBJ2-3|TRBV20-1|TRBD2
TGCAGTGCTAGACGGGCTAGCGGGACAGATACGCAGTATTTT
CSARRASGTDTQYF
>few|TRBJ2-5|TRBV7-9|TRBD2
TGTGCCAGCAGCTTCCCACCACGGACTAGCGACCAAGAGACCCAGTACTTC
CASSFPPRTSDQETQYF
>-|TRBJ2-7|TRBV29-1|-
TGCAGCGTTCACACAACAGGGGGGGCCTCCTACGAGCAGTACTTC
CSVHTTGGASYEQYF
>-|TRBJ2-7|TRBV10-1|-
TGCGCCAGCAGTGAGTCCACAGACTCCTACGAGCAGTACTTC
CASSESTDSYEQYF
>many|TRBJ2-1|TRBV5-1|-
TGCGCCAGCAGCCAATCGACAGGCTCCTACAATGAGCAGTTCTTC
CASSQSTGSYNEQFF
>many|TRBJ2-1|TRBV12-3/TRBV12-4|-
TGTGCCAGCAGTTTTGGGATAGACATCTTCTCCTACAATGAGCAGTTCTTC
CASSFGIDIFSYNEQFF
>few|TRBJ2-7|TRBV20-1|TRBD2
TGCAGTGCTAGTAGGCTAGCGGCCTACGAGCAGTACTTC
CSASRLAAYEQYF
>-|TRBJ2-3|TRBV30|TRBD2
TGTGCCTGGACAACTAGCGGGGCTAGCACAGATACGCAGTATTTT
CAWTTSGASTDTQYF
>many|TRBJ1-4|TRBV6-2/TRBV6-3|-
TGTGCCAGCAGTTACACGCCTGAAATTAATGAAAAACTGTTTTTT
CASSYTPEINEKLFF
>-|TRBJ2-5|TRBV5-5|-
TGTGCCAGCAGCTTGCCAGAGACCCAGTACTTC
CASSLPETQYF
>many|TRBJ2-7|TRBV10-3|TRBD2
TGTGCCATCAACCGTGGTAGCGGGTACGAGCAGTACTTC
CAINRGSGYEQYF
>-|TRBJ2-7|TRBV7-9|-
TGTGCCAGCAGCTTAGTGCGTCCAGACAACGAGCAGTACTTC
CASSLVRPDNEQYF
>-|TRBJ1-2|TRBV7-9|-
TGTGCCAGCAGCTCCTCCCCATTAGATGGCTACACCTTC
CASSSSPLDGYTF
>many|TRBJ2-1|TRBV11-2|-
TGTGCCAGCAGCTATAGCGGAACCAATGAGCAGTTCTTC
CASSYSGTNEQFF
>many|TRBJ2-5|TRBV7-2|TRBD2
TGTGCCAGCAGCTTAGGACTAGCGGGAACCAGGGAGACCCAGTACTTC
CASSLGLAGTRETQYF
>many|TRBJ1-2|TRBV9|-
TGTGCCAGCAGCCCCCCGGGGGCGTTGAACTATGGCTACACCTTC
CASSPPGALNYGYTF
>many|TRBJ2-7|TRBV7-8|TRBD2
TGTGCCAGCAGCTCCGGGGGTGGGAGGGCCCGTGAGCAGTACTTC
CASSSGGGRAREQYF
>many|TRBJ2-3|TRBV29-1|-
TGCAGCGTTGTAACTAGCACAGATACGCAGTATTTT
CSVVTSTDTQYF
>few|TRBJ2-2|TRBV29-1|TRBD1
TGCAGCGCTTTGACAGGGGTAAACACCGGGGAGCTGTTTTTT
CSALTGVNTGELFF
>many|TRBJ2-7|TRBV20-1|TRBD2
TGCAGTGCTTTACGTCTAGCGGGAGCCCCAGTTGAGCAGTACTTC
CSALRLAGAPVEQYF
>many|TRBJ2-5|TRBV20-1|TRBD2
TGCAGTGCTAGGAGCCTAGCGGGAGCGGGGGAGACCCAGTACTTC
CSARSLAGAGETQYF
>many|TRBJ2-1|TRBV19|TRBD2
TGTGCCAGTAGTATTGCGACTAGCGGGAGGTTGAGGAATGAGCAGTTCTTC
CASSIATSGRLRNEQFF
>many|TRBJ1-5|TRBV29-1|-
TGCAGCGTTGGGGACAAAGGCACCCCCCAGCATTTT
CSVGDKGTPQHF
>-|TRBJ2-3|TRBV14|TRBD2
TGTGCCAGCAGCCCGGGAGGGAGGGCCGTGGGAGATACGCAGTATTTT
CASSPGGRAVGDTQYF
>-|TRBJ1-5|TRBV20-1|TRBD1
TGCAGTGCTAGGCCGGGACAGGGGTCTTGGATCAATCAGCCCCAGCATTTT
CSARPGQGSWINQPQHF
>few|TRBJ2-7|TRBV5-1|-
TGCGCCAGCAGCTTGGCCGCAGGTTCTTACGAGCAGTACTTC
CASSLAAGSYEQYF